Here is one T cell receptor (beta chain) with its context. Its antigen is currently unknown. This record belongs to a study of T cells expressing NK-cell markers. Study as a whole: Serological testing identified most of the eight sequenced donors as HCMV-seropositive and one as seronegative.

Notes on the study in general: Once again these clonotypes came out on top in the CD3+CD56-NKG2C+ fraction of a few donors. Dominant NKG2C+ clonotypes accounted for roughly 1.0-7.0% of CD8+ T cells in about six donors.

There are 15 residues in the CDR3. Germline V lookup: CDR1 SGHKS, CDR2 YYEKEE (reference sequence). TCR beta cDNA was made by 5'RACE template switching with UMIs. From its re-call of the 5' RACE reads, TCRdb lists each CDR3 protein once, without DNA. The sample features about 150,000 distinct CDR3 sequences, with around 21% in its top ten. This clonotype was obtained from a man aged 18-75 years in good health. The genes are TRBV5-5 and TRBJ2-2; TCRdb gives TRBD2 as the D gene, but with no DNA this cannot be confirmed. Sequenced: blood T cells: a sorted CD56 or NKG2C T cell subset, CD4+ or CD8+ T cells, or bulk PBMC T cells (not recorded which). CDR3 sequence: CASSKERGGTGELFF.